There are a few counts of the clone carrying this TCR beta chain. Its antigen is undetermined. The data stem from a study of T cell repertoires in cytomegalovirus infection. Study overall: In the study, CMV epitopes included recently identified HLA-C-restricted and well-studied HLA-B-restricted ones. Both CMV infection and a matching HLA type were indicated by public TCR beta signatures.

The trim removed 1 base at V and 6 bases at J, leaving 7 bases unmatched. Germline V gene lookup returns CDR1 SEHNR and CDR2 FQNEAQ (reference sequence). This CDR3 has 17 amino acids. TCRdb fed the reads into MiXCR, producing one record per CDR3 protein. The table lists 800,000 to 950,000 distinct CDR3 sequences, approximately 29% of them singletons. The study, taken as a whole, reports: Individuals carrying CMV plus the relevant HLA were identified by cumulative frequency of public TCR beta families. What dominated the ex vivo response were HLA-C-restricted CMV-specific TCR beta clonotypes.

The sequence was collected from a human donor in good health (CMV status not recorded). Some clones in this sample may be carry-over from other donors' samples. The chain is built from TRBV7-9 and TRBJ2-1; 12 bases are a match to TRBD2. Source: cultured CD8+ T cells from PBMCs, taken from culture after CMV antigen stimulation. The CDR3, as DNA: TGTGCCAGCAGCTTAGGACGTACTAGCGGGGGGACCAATGAGCAGTTCTTC. Encoded protein: CASSLGRTSGGTNEQFF.